Each of the 5 T cell receptor beta chains below was sequenced from the same sample in a study of vaccination effects on CD4 cells after COVID-19. Under the ViraFEST assay, PBMC were stimulated with viral peptide pools so that antigen-specific CD4+ T cells expanded. Sequencing was performed afterwards. Investigators separated out CD4+ T cells once 9 to 11 days of culture had passed. Nobody among the vaccine recipients had prior SARS-CoV-2 infection (nucleocapsid antibodies were negative). Profiling relied on immunoSEQ multiplex PCR, and the TCRdb table lists in-frame clones only, not all of them. The table has about 55,000 clones, under 70% seen once; the top ten hold approximately 20%. Their antigens are not known. Sequences were derived from CD4+ T cells from PBMCs cultured with SARS-CoV-2 spike peptides, sampled before COVID-19 vaccination. These receptors were taken from a human donor who received a COVID-19 vaccine.

The rearrangement links TRBV18 to TRBJ2-7; no clear D gene. In germline, CDR1 is KGHSH, CDR2 LQKENI. V lost 5 bases and J lost 2, with 13 bases in between. The CDR3 spans 14 residues. DNA for the CDR3: TGTGCCAGCTCATCTGGGATTGGACCCTACGAGCAGTACTTC. This sequence encodes CASSSGIGPYEQYF.

The V gene is TRBV7-2, the J gene TRBJ2-7; 13 positions match TRBD2. V trimming: 5 bases; J trimming: 0 bases; junction bases outside the gene matches: 4. The CDR3 length is 16 residues. CDR1 and CDR2 (germline): SGHTA, FQGNSA. DNA of the CDR3: TGTGCCAGCAGCGGACTAGCGGGGGCCGCCTCCTACGAGCAGTACTTC. Its translation: CASSGLAGAASYEQYF.

V usage is TRBV18 and J usage is TRBJ1-6, with TRBD1 matching 7 bases. Germline CDR1 and CDR2: KGHSH and LQKENI. The CDR3 runs 15 residues. V trimming: 4 bases; J trimming: 5 bases; junction bases outside the gene matches: 5. The CDR3 DNA is TGTGCCAGCTCACGCGGGACAGCCGATAATTCACCCCTCCACTTT. As protein: CASSRGTADNSPLHF.

The J gene is TRBJ2-5, the V gene TRBV14; D tentatively fits TRBD1 or TRBD2 (5 bases each). The CDR3 consists of 12 residues. Per germline, CDR1 SGHDN and CDR2 FVKESK. The V end was cut by 5 bases, the J end by 5 bases, with 9 bases between. CDR3 in amino acids: CASSAWGETQYF. CDR3 DNA: TGTGCCAGCAGCGCATGGGGGGAGACCCAGTACTTC.

The rearrangement joins TRBV2 to TRBJ2-2, with 7 bases fitting TRBD1. V gave up 7 bases and J gave up 5 bases; unmatched junction bases: 10. The CDR3 runs to 15 residues. The V gene's germline CDR1 is SNHLY and CDR2 FYNNEI. CDR3: CASNTGTAITGELFF. The CDR3 DNA reads as TGTGCCAGCAACACCGGGACAGCAATTACCGGGGAGCTGTTTTTT.